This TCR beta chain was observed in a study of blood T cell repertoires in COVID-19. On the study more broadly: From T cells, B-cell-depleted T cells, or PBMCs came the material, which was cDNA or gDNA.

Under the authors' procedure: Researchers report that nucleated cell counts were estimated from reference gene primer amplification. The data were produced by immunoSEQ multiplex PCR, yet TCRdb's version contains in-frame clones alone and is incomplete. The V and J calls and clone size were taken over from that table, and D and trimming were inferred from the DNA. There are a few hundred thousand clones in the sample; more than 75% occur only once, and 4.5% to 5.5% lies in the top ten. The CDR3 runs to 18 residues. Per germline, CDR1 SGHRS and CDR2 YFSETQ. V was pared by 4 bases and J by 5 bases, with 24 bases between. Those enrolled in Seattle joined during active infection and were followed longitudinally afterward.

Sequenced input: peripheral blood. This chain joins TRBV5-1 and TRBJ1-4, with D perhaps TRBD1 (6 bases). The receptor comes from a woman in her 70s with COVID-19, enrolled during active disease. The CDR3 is CASSGSTGGSLLNEKLFF. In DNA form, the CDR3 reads TGCGCCAGCAGCGGTTCGACAGGCGGCTCCCTATTAAATGAAAAACTGTTTTTT.